This TCR beta chain was sequenced in a study of neurological immune-mediated disorders. There are many counts of this clonotype. PBMCs stored at -80 C, numbering 2 million, were the origin of the unsorted libraries. V lost 11 bases, J lost 3 bases, and 6 bases stayed unmatched. Per the germline V gene, CDR1 is MNHNS and CDR2 is SASEGT. This CDR3 spans 13 amino acids. Synthesis of cDNA was carried out by template-switch 5'RACE. The reaction used 10-nucleotide random UMIs. Over 200 million TCR-beta sequences, together covering 15-18 subjects, were produced by every individual sequencing run that was carried out. Each CDR3 protein is one row after TCRdb ran MiXCR on the 5' RACE reads. The repertoire has 45,000 to 55,000 distinct CDR3 sequences, 10% to 13% of them found once; the top ten carry over 20%.

Sequenced sample: PBMCs. The chain uses TRBV6-1 and TRBJ1-5, with 8 bases matching TRBD1. The TCR sequence derives from a woman aged 40 to 50 with HTLV-1-associated myelopathy (HAM/TSP). CDR3 sequence reads: CAVGTGPNQPQHF. The CDR3 DNA follows: TGTGCCGTCGGGACAGGTCCCAATCAGCCCCAGCATTTT.